This T cell receptor beta chain was identified in a study of Graves' ophthalmopathy and Graves' hyperthyroidism (dated by TCRdb to 2016 to 2018). Turning to the overall study: Peripheral blood was collected at initial diagnosis, before any treatment. The study used signatures of the TCR beta repertoire to tell Graves' ophthalmopathy apart from Graves' hyperthyroidism and to predict which patients would progress to ophthalmopathy. In total, approximately 140 blood samples were TCR-sequenced: 43 ophthalmopathy, over 70 hyperthyroidism and some 17 hyperthyroidism-to-ophthalmopathy patients. To explore V-J signatures that separate ophthalmopathy from hyperthyroidism, a discovery set of about 98 patients was enrolled, consisting of about 45 with ophthalmopathy and roughly 60 with stable hyperthyroidism. The independent validation cohort included 18 to 20 hyperthyroidism patients plus 17 patients who later progressed from hyperthyroidism to ophthalmopathy. In roughly 6 hyperthyroidism patients, T-cell repertoires of thyroid tissue and blood were compared. After sampling, hyperthyroidism patients received methimazole starting at 30 mg daily, and ophthalmopathy patients received high-dose intravenous methylprednisolone. The roughly 94 discovery patients were randomly divided into training and test sets at a 7:3 ratio. Summary of the overall study and its limitations: In validation, the model predicted ophthalmopathy progression with 55% to 71% sensitivity and about 77% specificity; roughly 11 predicted patients were CT-confirmed with GO in a median of 6.5 months. Sample size was not statistically predetermined, and group allocation was not concealed from the investigators. Most expanded thyroid clonotypes with frequency above 0.001 were also detected in blood, suggesting blood repertoires may reflect the thyroid immune response. Ophthalmopathy was separated from stable hyperthyroidism by the 13-signature model with more than 85% sensitivity and just under 84% specificity in cross-validation and with 80%/75% in the test set.

TCR beta CDR3 regions were amplified from RNA transcripts for repertoire sequencing. HTBI primers and the Qiagen OneStep RT-PCR kit were used in a first-round RT-PCR, which was followed by a second-round multiplex PCR, size selection and purification. Sequencing of the libraries was carried out on an Illumina HiSeq2000 in paired-end mode with 100 bp reads. On the authors' methods: Reads were processed with SOAPnuke, discarding reads with adapters, uncalled bases, mean Phred below 15, or no exact constant-primer or identifier match. High-quality paired reads were merged with COPE v1.2.5. Each unique nucleotide sequence was treated as a clonotype, and MiTCR v1.1 was used to align the clonotypes to the IMGT TRB V, D and J references. Only V-J combinations with frequency above 0.0001 were analysed, covering around 99% of repertoires. For each V-J combination, a TCR clonal expansion and chaos score was defined as the ratio of F50 clonal expansion to chaos observed in the TCRdist matrix. Welch's t-statistics and random forest were used to narrow the features down to over ten V-J combinations, which were then fed into a naive Bayes classifier. The Morisita-Horn index was used to measure how similar the thyroid and blood repertoires were. TCRdb reprocessing: public reads trimmed at Q25 with fastp, clones called with MiXCR, in-frame beta chains kept. Each CDR3 protein appears once, grouped with its most common genes and DNA. The authors' filters were not applied to this entry. The sample data list approximately 460,000 distinct CDR3 sequences, and approximately 15% of these were observed just once. Clones ranked in the top ten supply 9.8% of the sample.

Trimming accounts for 4 bases at V and 9 bases at J, while the number of junction bases matched to no gene is 2. Including cysteine and phenylalanine, the CDR3 has 12 amino acids. The read is trimmed to its CDR3 DNA, 36 bases read in frame from base 1. The ophthalmopathy patients had moderately to severely active disease, with a Clinical Activity Score of 3 or higher, a NOSPECS grade of 4 or higher, and a disease duration of less than 3 months. Patients with other autoimmune diseases, uncontrolled infections, pregnancy or lactation were excluded. Diagnosis relied on clinical symptoms, serum thyroxine, TRAb, thyroid ultrasound and orbital computed tomography. PBMCs were isolated from around 10 ml of fresh peripheral blood by Ficoll-Paque density gradient centrifugation. Total RNA was extracted using Trizol reagent, and RNA quality was checked on an Agilent 2100 Bioanalyzer. This clonotype was observed many times. The target of this receptor is not known. Base qualities were left out, and no much larger clone turns up one base away.

What was sequenced was blood. The sequence links TRBV12-3 or TRBV12-4 to TRBJ1-1, with 10 central nucleotides matching TRBD1. This receptor was obtained from a woman aged 25 to 39 with Graves' ophthalmopathy. Donor details come from another sample of the same person, matched by shared clones. The CDR3 reads CASSSTGGQAFF. The nucleotide sequence reads as follows: TGTGCCAGCAGTTCGACAGGGGGCCAAGCTTTCTTT.